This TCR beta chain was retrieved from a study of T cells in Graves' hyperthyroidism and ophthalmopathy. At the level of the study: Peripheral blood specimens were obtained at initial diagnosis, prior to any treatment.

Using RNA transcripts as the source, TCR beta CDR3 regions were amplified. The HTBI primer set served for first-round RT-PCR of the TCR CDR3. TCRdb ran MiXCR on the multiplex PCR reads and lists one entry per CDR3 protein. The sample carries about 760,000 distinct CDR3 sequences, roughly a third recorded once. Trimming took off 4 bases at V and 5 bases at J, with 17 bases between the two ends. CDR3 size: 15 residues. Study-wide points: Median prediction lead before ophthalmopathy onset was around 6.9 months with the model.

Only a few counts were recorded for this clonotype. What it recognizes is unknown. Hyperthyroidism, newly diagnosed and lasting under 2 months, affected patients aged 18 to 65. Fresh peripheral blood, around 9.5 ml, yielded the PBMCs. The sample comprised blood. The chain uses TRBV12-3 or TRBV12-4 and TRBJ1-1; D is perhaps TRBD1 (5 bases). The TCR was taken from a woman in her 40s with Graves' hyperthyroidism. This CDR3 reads CASSYSWGGETEAFF. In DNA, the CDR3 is TGTGCCAGCAGTTATAGCTGGGGAGGGGAAACTGAAGCTTTCTTT.